The TCR beta chain described here comes from a study of shared clonotypes between healthy human individuals. V lost 0 bases and J 6 bases, leaving 18 bases between the germline ends. Germline V gene lookup returns CDR1 SGHRS and CDR2 YFSETQ. The CDR3 is 16 residues long. General study results and limits: The diversity represented, both genetic and in exposure history, was limited by few donors.

Those who donated were healthy HIV-negative adults, with no recent acute infections or vaccinations reported. Into CD45RA+ naive and CD45RA-negative memory subsets, the CD4+ cells were split. With regard to this clone: No antigen is known for it.

Original processing methods: Filtering was not the same, since immunoSEQ gave junction-only sequences without quality scores. The protocol was immunoSEQ multiplex PCR, while the TCRdb copy is restricted to in-frame clones and leaves out a portion. V and J calls and clone size are as listed in that table; D and trimming were resolved from the DNA. The data show about 1.5 million clones, approximately 98% seen once. The source material was naive CD4+ T cells sorted from blood. Subset indicated: CD45RA+ positively selected. The chain is built from TRBV5-1 and TRBJ1-1, with D perhaps TRBD1 (5 bases). This clonotype originated in a man between 25 and 39 years old in good health. The CDR3 here is CASSLEEAGPFSEAFF. For the CDR3, the DNA is TGCGCCAGCAGCTTGGAAGAGGCAGGGCCTTTCTCTGAAGCTTTCTTT.